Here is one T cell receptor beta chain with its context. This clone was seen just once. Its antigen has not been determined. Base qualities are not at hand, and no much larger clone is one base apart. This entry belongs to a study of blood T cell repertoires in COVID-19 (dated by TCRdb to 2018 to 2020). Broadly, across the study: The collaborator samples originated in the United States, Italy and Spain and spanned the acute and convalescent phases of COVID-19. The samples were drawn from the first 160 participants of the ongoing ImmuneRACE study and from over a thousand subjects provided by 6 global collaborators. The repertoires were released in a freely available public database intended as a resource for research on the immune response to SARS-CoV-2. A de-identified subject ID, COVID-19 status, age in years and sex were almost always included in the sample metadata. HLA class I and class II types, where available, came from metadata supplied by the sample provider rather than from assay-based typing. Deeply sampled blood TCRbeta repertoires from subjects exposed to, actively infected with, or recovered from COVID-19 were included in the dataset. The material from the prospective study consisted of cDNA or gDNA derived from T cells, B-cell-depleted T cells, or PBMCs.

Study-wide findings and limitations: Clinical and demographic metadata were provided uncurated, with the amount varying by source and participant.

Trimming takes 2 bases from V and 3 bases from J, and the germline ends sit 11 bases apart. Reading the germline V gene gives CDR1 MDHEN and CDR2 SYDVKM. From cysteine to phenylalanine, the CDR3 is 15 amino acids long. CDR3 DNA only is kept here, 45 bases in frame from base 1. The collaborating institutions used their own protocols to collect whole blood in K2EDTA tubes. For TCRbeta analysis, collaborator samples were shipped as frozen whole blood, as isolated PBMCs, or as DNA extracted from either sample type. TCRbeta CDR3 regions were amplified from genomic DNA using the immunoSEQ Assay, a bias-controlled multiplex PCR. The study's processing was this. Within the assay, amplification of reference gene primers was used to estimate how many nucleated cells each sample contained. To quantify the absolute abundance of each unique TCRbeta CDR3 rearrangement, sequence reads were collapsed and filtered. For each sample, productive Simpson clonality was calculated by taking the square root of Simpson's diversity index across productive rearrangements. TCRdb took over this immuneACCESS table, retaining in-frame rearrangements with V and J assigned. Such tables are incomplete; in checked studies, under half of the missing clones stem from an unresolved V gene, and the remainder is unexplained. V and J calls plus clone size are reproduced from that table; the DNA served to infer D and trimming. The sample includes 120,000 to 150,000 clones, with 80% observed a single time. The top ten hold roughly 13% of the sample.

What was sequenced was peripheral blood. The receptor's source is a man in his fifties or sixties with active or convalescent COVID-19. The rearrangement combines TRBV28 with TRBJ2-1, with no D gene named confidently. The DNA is TGTGCCAGCAGTTTAGGCGGCCCCTTCTACAATGAGCAGTTCTTC. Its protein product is CASSLGGPFYNEQFF.